This T cell receptor (beta chain) came from a study of cytomegalovirus exposure and HLA in healthy donors. General observations from the study: Some TCR beta chains (approximately 180 of them) were listed as cytomegalovirus-associated.

This PCR relied on a set of 60 Vbeta primers and 13 Jbeta primers. Assay used: immunoSEQ multiplex PCR; TCRdb lists only in-frame clones, some missing. This table has roughly 170,000 clones, roughly 85% appearing once. Note on this clone: Its antigen is not known.

Germline CDR1 is SGHTA and CDR2 is FQGTGA. V lost 2 bases and J lost 6; bases outside the gene matches: 3. The length of the CDR3 is 14 residues. Sequencing was done on a sample of PBMCs. The receptor's source is a male donor in good health and CMV-seronegative. The chain has TRBV7-3 and TRBJ2-1; 8 bases line up with TRBD1. CDR3 nucleotide sequence: TGTGCCAGCAGCTTAGGACAGGGAACCAATGAGCAGTTCTTC. Translation: CASSLGQGTNEQFF.